This T cell receptor (beta chain) came from a study of siplizumab effects on memory and regulatory T cells. Assay: immunoSEQ multiplex PCR; the TCRdb copy retains only in-frame clones and omits some. The sample shows approximately 120,000 clones, 92% of them seen only once. From germline, CDR1 is SGDLS and CDR2 YYNGEE. This CDR3 spans 15 amino acids. J was trimmed by 4 bases and V by 4 bases; bases with no gene match: 6. The sequencing input was Tregs sorted from blood. V gene TRBV9 combines with J gene TRBJ2-1; 9 bases agree with TRBD2. This sequence originates from a human donor in good health. CDR3 DNA: TGTGCCAGCAGCTTCGGGACTAGCTTTTACAATGAGCAGTTCTTC. Translation gives CASSFGTSFYNEQFF.